The clone carrying this T cell receptor beta chain was counted between two and nine times. Method: immunoSEQ multiplex PCR; TCRdb's copy keeps in-frame clones and lacks some. Among 150,000 to 200,000 clones listed, roughly 80% were seen once. The data originate from a study of blood T cell repertoires in COVID-19. Study-wide context: COVID-19 samples from acute and convalescent phases originated in the United States, Italy and Spain. T cells, B-cell-depleted T cells, or PBMCs provided the cDNA or gDNA that served as material.

V was pared by 6 bases and J by 10 bases, with 10 bases of the junction left unmatched. The germline V gene encodes CDR1 MNHEY and CDR2 SMNVEV (reference sequence). This CDR3 contains 15 residues. Individuals aged 18 to 89 years were recruited from 24 US areas. The V call is TRBV27, the J call TRBJ1-6, with 9 bases that match TRBD1. Material for sequencing was PBMCs or T cells enriched from blood (not recorded which). This receptor was taken from a woman between 45 and 60 years old who had recovered from COVID-19. Here the CDR3 reads CASSLGTGRWSPLHF. DNA for the CDR3: TGTGCCAGCAGCCTGGGGACAGGGAGGTGGTCACCCCTCCACTTT.